The clone carrying this T cell receptor (beta chain) occurred many times. Its matching antigen is unknown. CDR1 is SEHNR and CDR2 is FQNEAQ in the germline V gene (reference sequence). This CDR3 has 13 residues. V trimming: 5 bases; J trimming: 3 bases; junction bases outside the gene matches: 4. TCRdb passed the 5' RACE reads through MiXCR, listing each CDR3 protein once. Of roughly 23,000 distinct CDR3 sequences listed, 3.6% are singletons. This entry comes from a study of early T cells in non-severe SARS-CoV-2 infection. The overall study: Chains were unpaired, as sequencing was done on bulk RNA from unsorted whole blood. The study, taken as a whole, reports: The study's VDJdb matching favored anti-spike CD8 responses and missed private and CD4 specificities.

Sequencing used whole blood. The V call is TRBV7-9, the J call TRBJ2-7; 7 bases align to TRBD1. The clonotype originates from an adult who was a healthcare worker with PCR-confirmed SARS-CoV-2 infection or an uninfected control (not recorded which). Here the CDR3 DNA reads TGTGCCAGCAGCGCCCGGGACAGCTACGAGCAGTACTTC. Amino acid sequence: CASSARDSYEQYF. The full variable domain, with the rest looked up from reference TRBV7-9 and TRBJ2-7, is DTGVSQNPRHKITKRGQNVTFRCDPISEHNRLYWYRQTLGQGPEFLTYFQNEAQLEKSRLLSDRFSAERPKGSFSTLEIQRTEQGDSAMYLCASSARDSYEQYFGPGTRLTVT.